The 4 T cell receptor beta chains given below trace back to one sample, sequenced in a study of CXCR3-negative and CXCR3-positive naive CD8 T cells. All TRB cDNA libraries came from 5' RACE performed with UMI labels. TCRdb reprocessed the 5' RACE reads; each CDR3 protein has one entry and no DNA is given. The sample holds 100,000 to 150,000 distinct CDR3 sequences. The specimen was naive CXCR3- CD8+ T cells from blood. The subset here: CD45RO-CCR7+CD27+CD95- naive CD8+ T cells lacking CXCR3 (TNR3-). The origin of the receptors is a human donor in good health. Some clones in this sample may be carry-over from other donors' samples.

The rearrangement links TRBV10-3 to TRBJ1-4; the TRBD1 assignment by TCRdb is unverifiable without DNA. The germline CDR1 and CDR2 sequences are ENHRY and SYGVKD. The CDR3 has 18 amino acids. The CDR3: CAISESWGETATNEKLFF.

This sequence joins TRBV7-9 and TRBJ2-3; the D gene TCRdb calls, TRBD2, cannot be checked with no DNA. Germline V gene data show CDR1 as SEHNR and CDR2 as FQNEAQ (reference sequence). The CDR3 is 14 amino acids. The CDR3 region is CASSFGGGAGTQYF.

The V gene is TRBV7-6, the J gene TRBJ2-7; lacking DNA, the TRBD1 call made by TCRdb goes unchecked. Germline CDR1 reads SGHVS; CDR2 reads FNYEAQ. The CDR3 covers 13 residues. The chain's CDR3 is CASSSGDGYEQYF.

This chain uses TRBV7-8 with TRBJ2-2. CDR3 length: 15 amino acids. CDR1 and CDR2 from the germline V gene are SGHVS and FQNEAQ. The CDR3 protein is CASSPPEMNTGELFF.